This T cell receptor beta chain was identified during a study of T-cell memory formation after mild COVID-19. Study-wide context: Largely, the TCR clusters proved donor specific. Study results and caveats: Certain responding clones were present in pre-infection memory, suggesting participation of cross-reactive memory. Nothing showed for sure that second-wave clones peaking on day 37 were SARS-CoV-2 specific.

CDR3 length: 14 residues. CDR1 is MGHDK and CDR2 is SYGVNS in the germline V gene. V gave up 10 bases and J gave up 6 bases; unmatched junction bases: 10. Via MiXCR, TCRdb re-called the 5' RACE reads, giving one row per CDR3 protein. The sample has under 85,000 distinct CDR3 sequences, roughly 13% seen once. This clonotype was counted between two and nine times. Its cognate antigen is unknown. The source material was PBMCs or a T cell subset sorted from them (not recorded which). The origin of this receptor is an adult woman who had mild COVID-19 (a few samples of this study predate the infection). Cell type and time point are not known. This chain links TRBV25-1 with TRBJ2-5, with TRBD1 identical over 11 bases. DNA for the CDR3: TGTGCCACCCACCCGGGGACAGGGGGGAAGACCCAGTACTTC. Amino acids: CATHPGTGGKTQYF.